The 29 T cell receptor beta chains reported below all come from one sample, sequenced in a study of vaccination effects on CD4 cells after COVID-19. The method was immunoSEQ multiplex PCR; TCRdb's version includes in-frame clones alone and lacks a portion of them. The sample includes 30,000 to 40,000 clones, 82% of them seen just once. No antigen has been identified for these receptors. Isolation of CD4+ T cells took place after approximately ten days of culture. The sample consisted of CD4+ T cells from PBMCs cultured without peptide, taken before COVID-19 vaccination. The source of these receptors is a human donor who received a COVID-19 vaccine.

Written as DNA, the CDR3 is TGTGCCAGCAGCTTAGTGTATCGGGGCGAGCAGTACGTC. This translates into CASSLVYRGEQYV. This chain uses TRBV11-2 with TRBJ2-7, with D tentatively TRBD2 (5 bases). Germline assignment: CDR1 SGHAT and CDR2 FQNNGV. Trimming pared 1 base from V and 6 bases from J, leaving 10 bases between. The CDR3 sequence is 13 residues long.

V gene TRBV7-9 combines with J gene TRBJ1-1, with 7 bases matching TRBD1. The CDR3 extends over 13 amino acids. The trim removed 8 bases at V and 5 bases at J, leaving 8 bases unmatched. Germline V CDR1 and CDR2: SEHNR, FQNEAQ (reference sequence). The CDR3 sequence: CASGPDRATEAFF. In nucleotides, the CDR3 is TGTGCCAGCGGACCAGACAGGGCAACTGAAGCTTTCTTT.

The chain is built from TRBV7-8 and TRBJ2-5; a possible D gene is TRBD2 (6 bases). Germline CDR1 and CDR2: SGHVS and FQNEAQ. V gave up 5 bases and J gave up 4 bases, with 14 bases separating them. The CDR3 is 14 residues long. Here the CDR3 DNA reads TGTGCCAGCAGCCGGGGGTCAGCGAGAGAGACCCAGTACTTC. Translating it yields CASSRGSARETQYF.

The gene calls are TRBV5-1 and TRBJ2-3; D unclear. The CDR3 sequence is 13 residues long. V lost 4 bases to trimming and J lost 5 bases, with 11 bases between them. Germline-derived CDR1 and CDR2 are SGHRS and YFSETQ. The CDR3: CASSRALRDTQYF. The CDR3 DNA reads as TGCGCCAGCAGCAGGGCGCTGAGAGATACGCAGTATTTT.

The chain links TRBV5-1 to TRBJ2-3; TRBD1 matches at 10 bases. This CDR3 region has 15 residues. The trim removed 4 bases at V and 5 bases at J, leaving 7 bases unmatched. Germline V lookup: CDR1 SGHRS, CDR2 YFSETQ. The CDR3 is CASSPRDRGQDTQYF. Written as DNA, the CDR3 is TGCGCCAGCAGCCCCCGCGACAGGGGGCAAGATACGCAGTATTTT.

The gene calls are TRBV7-2 and TRBJ1-2; 8 bases are shared with TRBD1. With 2 bases clipped from V and 3 bases from J, the junction kept 2 bases outside the gene matches. The CDR3 loop spans 14 amino acids. The germline gives CDR1 SGHTA, CDR2 FQGNSA. Here the CDR3 DNA reads TGTGCCAGCAGCTTACAACAGGGGGACTATGGCTACACCTTC. Its protein is CASSLQQGDYGYTF. Filled out from reference TRBV7-2 and TRBJ1-2, the complete variable domain reads GAGVSQSPSNKVTEKGKDVELRCDPISGHTALYWYRQSLGQGLEFLIYFQGNSAPDKSGLPSDRFSAERTGGSVSTLTIQRTQQEDSAVYLCASSLQQGDYGYTFGSGTRLTVV.

The chain has TRBV10-3 and TRBJ1-4; 9 bases line up with TRBD1. CDR3 size: 14 residues. CDR1 and CDR2 from the germline V gene are ENHRY and SYGVKD. V shed 5 bases and J 3 bases; nucleotides not matched to a gene: 1. CDR3 residues: CAISTGGSNEKLFF. In DNA, the CDR3 is TGTGCCATCAGTACAGGGGGCTCTAATGAAAAACTGTTTTTT.

The chain has TRBV10-1 and TRBJ1-1; D unclear. This CDR3 has 13 amino acids. The germline V and J ends were trimmed by 4 bases and 0 bases, with 6 bases remaining between them. The germline gives CDR1 WNHNN, CDR2 SYGVQD (reference sequence). Here the CDR3 DNA reads TGCGCCAGCAGTGCCAGCGTGAACACTGAAGCTTTCTTT. This gives the protein CASSASVNTEAFF.

The chain links TRBV29-1 to TRBJ1-5; possible D gene TRBD1, 5 bases. Looked up from germline, CDR1 is SQVTM and CDR2 is ANQGSEA. V lost 6 bases and J lost 0, with 9 bases in between. The CDR3 has 13 residues. CDR3 bases: TGCAGCGTCCAGACAGTTAGCAATCAGCCCCAGCATTTT. Its protein product is CSVQTVSNQPQHF.

The chain links TRBV28 to TRBJ1-4; perhaps TRBD1 as D (5 bases). V gave up 11 bases and J gave up 4 bases, with 14 bases separating them. Germline-derived CDR1 and CDR2 are MDHEN and SYDVKM. The CDR3 totals 13 residues. CDR3 residues: CALGGGVNEKLFF. The CDR3 DNA follows: TGTGCCCTCGGGGGGGGAGTTAATGAAAAACTGTTTTTT.

This chain links TRBV25-1 with TRBJ2-1; TRBD1 might be the D (5 bases). Per the germline V gene, CDR1 is MGHDK and CDR2 is SYGVNS. Trimming took off 2 bases at V and 11 bases at J, with 7 bases between the two ends. The CDR3 sequence is 11 residues long. The CDR3 region has the DNA TGTGCCAGCAGTGAACAGGGTAAGCAGTTCTTC. This translates into CASSEQGKQFF.

This sequence joins TRBV6-1 and TRBJ2-7; no reliable D call. The CDR3 consists of 13 residues. V was trimmed by 3 bases and J by 3 bases, leaving 9 bases between them. Germline lookup yields CDR1 MNHNS and CDR2 SASEGT. The CDR3 region has the DNA TGTGCCAGCAGTGAGGATCCTTTCTACGAGCAGTACGTC. The encoded protein is CASSEDPFYEQYV.

Here the CDR3 DNA reads TGTGCCAGCAACCGACAGGGATACTATGGCTACACCTTC. Translated: CASNRQGYYGYTF. This chain links TRBV7-9 with TRBJ1-2, with 7 bases identical to TRBD1. Germline loops: CDR1 SEHNR, CDR2 FQNEAQ (reference sequence). CDR3 size: 13 residues. Trimming removed 7 bases from V and 3 bases from J; junction bases left unmatched: 5.

The genes are TRBV6-5 and TRBJ1-2, with 9 positions matching TRBD1. Germline trimming cut 6 bases from V and 3 bases from J; bases unmatched to any gene: 2. Per the germline V gene, CDR1 is MNHEY and CDR2 is SVGAGI. CDR3 length equals 13 residues. In DNA form, the CDR3 reads TGTGCCAGCAGACAGGGGGCTTACTATGGCTACACCTTC. Its protein product is CASRQGAYYGYTF.

The chain links TRBV5-1 to TRBJ2-1; 7 nucleotides align to TRBD2. CDR1 and CDR2 (germline): SGHRS, YFSETQ. The CDR3 contains 15 residues. The junction had 3 bases not matched to a gene; V was cut back by 0 bases and J by 3 bases. DNA of the CDR3: TGCGCCAGCAGCTTGGGCGGGGGTAACTACAATGAGCAGTTCTTC. As protein: CASSLGGGNYNEQFF.

The rearrangement joins TRBV10-3 to TRBJ1-3; 7 bases match TRBD1. Germline loops: CDR1 ENHRY, CDR2 SYGVKD. The CDR3 covers 15 residues. Germline trimming cut 4 bases from V and 2 bases from J; bases unmatched to any gene: 5. DNA for the CDR3: TGTGCCATCAGTGCAACTACAGGGGCTGGAAACACCATATATTTT. Encoded protein: CAISATTGAGNTIYF.

The chain recombines TRBV5-1 with TRBJ2-5; 11 positions match TRBD1. Germline V gene data show CDR1 as SGHRS and CDR2 as YFSETQ. V was clipped by 4 bases and J by 9 bases; unmatched bases: 11. This CDR3 has 15 residues. For the CDR3, the DNA is TGCGCCAGCAGCACAGGGACAGGGGGGATGGCGGCCCAGTACTTC. It yields the protein CASSTGTGGMAAQYF.

This rearrangement joins TRBV7-3 to TRBJ1-2; 7 nucleotides line up with TRBD1. V lost 4 bases, J lost 6 bases, and 5 bases stayed unmatched. This CDR3 contains 13 residues. Germline lookup yields CDR1 SGHTA and CDR2 FQGTGA. DNA of the CDR3: TGTGCCAGCAGCTCAGGACAGGCACATGGCTACACCTTC. This translates into CASSSGQAHGYTF.

V gene TRBV30 combines with J gene TRBJ1-1; D is possibly TRBD1 (6 bases). V lost 2 bases to trimming and J lost 8 bases, with 15 bases between them. This CDR3 has 13 residues. Germline V CDR1 and CDR2: GTSNPN, SVGIG (reference sequence). DNA of the CDR3: TGTGCCTGGAGTCCCCCTTGGACAGTAGAAGCTTTCTTT. It translates to CAWSPPWTVEAFF.

This clone is a singleton in its sample. The chain carries TRBV12-3 or TRBV12-4 and TRBJ1-3; D not resolved. The V gene lost 6 bases and the J gene lost 0 bases, with 6 bases spanning the gap. The CDR3 contains 13 residues. CDR3 bases: TGTGCCAGCAGGATGATCTCTGGAAACACCATATATTTT. This gives the protein CASRMISGNTIYF.

The V and J genes are TRBV10-3 and TRBJ2-5, with TRBD2 identical over 16 bases. This CDR3 region has 19 residues. Germline CDR1 and CDR2: ENHRY and SYGVKD. The junction had 9 bases not matched to a gene; V was cut back by 5 bases and J by 0 bases. This CDR3 is CAISPVGTSGGVNQETQYF. DNA for the CDR3: TGTGCCATCAGTCCAGTTGGGACTAGCGGGGGGGTAAACCAAGAGACCCAGTACTTC.

The gene calls are TRBV19 and TRBJ1-2; D might be TRBD1 (6 bases). This CDR3 contains 12 residues. Trimming removed 4 bases from V and 8 bases from J, with 11 bases in between. Germline V gene sequence: CDR1 LNHDA, CDR2 SQIVND (reference sequence). This CDR3 reads CASSRRGSGYTF. Here the CDR3 DNA reads TGTGCCAGTAGTAGAAGGGGGAGCGGCTACACCTTC.

The chain combines TRBV3-1 (or the pseudogene TRBV3-2) with TRBJ2-2; a possible D gene is TRBD2 (5 bases). Trimming removed 3 bases at V and 3 bases at J, with 5 bases between. Germline lookup yields CDR1 LGHDT and CDR2 YNNKEL (reference sequence). There are 13 residues in the CDR3. The CDR3 DNA follows: TGTGCCAGCAGCCAGGAGGACACCGGGGAGCTGTTTTTT. Its translation: CASSQEDTGELFF.

V and J are TRBV28 and TRBJ1-2; TRBD1 agrees at 8 bases. The CDR3 sequence is 15 residues long. The germline V gene encodes CDR1 MDHEN and CDR2 SYDVKM. Trimming removed 4 bases from V and 1 base from J; junction bases left unmatched: 5. The CDR3 spells CASSSTGGLNYGYTF. The CDR3 DNA reads TGTGCCAGCAGTTCCACAGGGGGGCTTAACTATGGCTACACCTTC.

The V gene is TRBV7-8, the J gene TRBJ2-5; TRBD1 matches 9 bases. The CDR3 runs 15 residues. V lost 6 bases to trimming and J lost 3 bases; unmatched junction nucleotides: 8. Looked up from germline, CDR1 is SGHVS and CDR2 is FQNEAQ. Here the CDR3 reads CASSSRTGVKETQYF. In nucleotides, the CDR3 is TGTGCCAGCAGTTCGCGGACAGGGGTCAAAGAGACCCAGTACTTC.

The J gene is TRBJ2-3, the V gene TRBV5-1, with TRBD2 matching 9 bases. J gave up 5 bases and V 0 bases, and 7 bases lay outside the gene matches. Germline V CDR1 and CDR2: SGHRS, YFSETQ. The CDR3 length is 16 residues. This chain's CDR3 is CASSLGASGAGDTQYF. For the CDR3, the DNA is TGCGCCAGCAGCTTGGGGGCTAGCGGGGCGGGAGATACGCAGTATTTT.

The CDR3 protein is CASSPRPEGGTDTQYF. DNA for the CDR3: TGTGCCAGCTCACCCCGACCGGAGGGGGGCACAGATACGCAGTATTTT. The chain employs TRBV18 and TRBJ2-3, with D perhaps TRBD1 or TRBD2 (6 bases each). The V and J ends lost 3 bases and 1 base respectively, with 14 bases between them. Per germline, CDR1 KGHSH and CDR2 LQKENI. This CDR3 spans 16 amino acids. The full variable domain, rest sourced from reference TRBV18 and TRBJ2-3, is NAGVMQNPRHLVRRRGQEARLRCSPMKGHSHVYWYRQLPEEGLKFMVYLQKENIIDESGMPKERFSAEFPKEGPSILRIQQVVRGDSAAYFCASSPRPEGGTDTQYFGPGTRLTVL.

The chain has TRBV6-6 and TRBJ2-5; D is unclear. Trimming took 6 bases from V and 4 from J, leaving 6 bases between them. The CDR3 is 11 residues long. The germline V gene has CDR1 MNHNY and CDR2 SVGAGI (reference sequence). This chain's CDR3 is CASSTRETQYF. In DNA form, the CDR3 reads TGTGCCAGCAGCACACGAGAGACCCAGTACTTC.

The V call is TRBV5-8, the J call TRBJ2-5; 8 bases are a match to TRBD1. This CDR3 is built from 15 residues. V was clipped by 4 bases and J by 2 bases; unmatched bases: 7. Germline values: CDR1 SGHTS, CDR2 YDEGEE. Here the CDR3 reads CASSAGTGGQETQYF. The CDR3 DNA reads TGTGCCAGCAGCGCCGGGACAGGAGGACAAGAGACCCAGTACTTC.